This T cell receptor beta chain was captured in a study of shared clonotypes between healthy human individuals. General study points: What rarefaction showed was incomplete sorted-subset sequencing despite large depth. Researchers sampled only blood; tissue repertoires likely differ.

Naivety among CD8 cells was defined by CD45RO negativity and positive CCR7 selection, thereby excluding terminally differentiated effector memory CD45RA+ cells. Template for every sorted-subset replicate PCR totaled approximately 0.2 ug DNA, roughly 30,000 T cell genomes. Some clones are missing from TCRdb's copy, which holds only in-frame ones; the method was immunoSEQ multiplex PCR. Of more than 550,000 clones in the sample, approximately 90% were seen once. The CDR3 contains 13 residues. CDR1 SNHLY and CDR2 FYNNEI come from the germline V gene. Germline trimming cut 8 bases from V and 9 bases from J; bases unmatched to any gene: 7. About this clone itself: Its specificity is unknown.

Sequenced material: naive CD8+ T cells sorted from blood. The chain combines TRBV2 with TRBJ2-7; 13 bases line up with TRBD2. This TCR derives from a man aged 25-40 years in good health. CDR3 nucleotides: TGTGCCAGCCGTAGACTAGCGGGAGGAGGGCAGTACTTC. Translation: CASRRLAGGGQYF. The full variable domain, rest sourced from reference TRBV2 and TRBJ2-7, is EPEVTQTPSHQVTQMGQEVILRCVPISNHLYFYWYRQILGQKVEFLVSFYNNEISEKSEIFDDQFSVERPDGSNFTLKIRSTKLEDSAMYFCASRRLAGGGQYFGPGTRLTVT.